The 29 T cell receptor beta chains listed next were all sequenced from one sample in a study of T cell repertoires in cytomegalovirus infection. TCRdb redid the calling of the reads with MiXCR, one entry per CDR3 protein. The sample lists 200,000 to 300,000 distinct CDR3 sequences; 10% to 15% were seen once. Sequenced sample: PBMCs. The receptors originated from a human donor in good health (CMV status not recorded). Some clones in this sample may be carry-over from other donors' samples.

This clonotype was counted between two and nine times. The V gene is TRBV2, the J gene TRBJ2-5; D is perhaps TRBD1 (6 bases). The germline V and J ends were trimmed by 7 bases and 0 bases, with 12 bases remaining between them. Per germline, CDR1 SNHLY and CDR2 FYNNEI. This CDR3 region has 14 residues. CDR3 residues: CASTGGTYQETQYF. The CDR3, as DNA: TGTGCCAGCACTGGGGGCACCTACCAAGAGACCCAGTACTTC.

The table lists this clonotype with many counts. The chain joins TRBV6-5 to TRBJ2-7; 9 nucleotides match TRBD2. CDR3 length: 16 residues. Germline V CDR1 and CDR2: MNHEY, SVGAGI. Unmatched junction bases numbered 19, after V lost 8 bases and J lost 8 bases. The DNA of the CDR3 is TGTGCCAGCCAATCGGGGTGGGCTAGCGGGGCCTCCAAGCAGTACTTC. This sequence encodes CASQSGWASGASKQYF.

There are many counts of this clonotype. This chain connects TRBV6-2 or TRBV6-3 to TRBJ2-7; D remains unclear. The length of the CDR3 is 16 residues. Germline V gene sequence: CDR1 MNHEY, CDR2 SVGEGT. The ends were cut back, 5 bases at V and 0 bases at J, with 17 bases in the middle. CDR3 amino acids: CASSNDAPGSSYEQYF. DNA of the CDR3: TGTGCCAGCAGTAACGACGCGCCAGGCTCCTCCTACGAGCAGTACTTC.

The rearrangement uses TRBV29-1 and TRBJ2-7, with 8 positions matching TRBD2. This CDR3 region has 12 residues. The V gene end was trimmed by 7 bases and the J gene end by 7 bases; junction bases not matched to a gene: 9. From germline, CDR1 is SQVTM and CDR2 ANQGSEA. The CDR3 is CSGGLGEGEQYF. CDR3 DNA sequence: TGCAGCGGGGGACTAGGGGAAGGGGAGCAGTACTTC.

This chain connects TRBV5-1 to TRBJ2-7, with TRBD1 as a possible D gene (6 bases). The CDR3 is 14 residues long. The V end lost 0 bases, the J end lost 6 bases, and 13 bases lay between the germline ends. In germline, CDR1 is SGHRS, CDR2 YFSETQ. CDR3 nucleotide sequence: TGCGCCAGCAGCTTGGTTCGCAGGGGAGTCGAGCAGTACTTC. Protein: CASSLVRRGVEQYF.

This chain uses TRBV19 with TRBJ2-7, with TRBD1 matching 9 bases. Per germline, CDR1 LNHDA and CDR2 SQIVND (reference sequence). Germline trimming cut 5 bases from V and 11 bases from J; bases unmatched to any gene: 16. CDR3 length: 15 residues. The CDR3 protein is CASSPSGTGPGLEYF. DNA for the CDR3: TGTGCCAGTAGTCCTTCCGGGACAGGGCCTGGGTTGGAGTACTTC. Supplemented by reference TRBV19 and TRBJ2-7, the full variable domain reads DGGITQSPKYLFRKEGQNVTLSCEQNLNHDAMYWYRQDPGQGLRLIYYSQIVNDFQKGDIAEGYSVSREKKESFPLTVTSAQKNPTAFYLCASSPSGTGPGLEYFGPGTRLTVT.

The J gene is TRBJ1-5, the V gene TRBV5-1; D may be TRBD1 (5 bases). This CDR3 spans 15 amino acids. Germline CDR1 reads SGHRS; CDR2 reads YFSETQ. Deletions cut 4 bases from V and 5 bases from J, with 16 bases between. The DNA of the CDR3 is TGCGCCAGCAGCCCCGATCAGGGAGACGATCAGCCCCAGCATTTT. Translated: CASSPDQGDDQPQHF.

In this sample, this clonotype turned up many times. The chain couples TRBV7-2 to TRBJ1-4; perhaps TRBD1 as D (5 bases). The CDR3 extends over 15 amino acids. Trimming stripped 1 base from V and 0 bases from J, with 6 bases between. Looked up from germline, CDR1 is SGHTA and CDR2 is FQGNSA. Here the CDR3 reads CASSLGQTTNEKLFF. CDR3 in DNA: TGTGCCAGCAGCTTAGGACAGACAACTAATGAAAAACTGTTTTTT.

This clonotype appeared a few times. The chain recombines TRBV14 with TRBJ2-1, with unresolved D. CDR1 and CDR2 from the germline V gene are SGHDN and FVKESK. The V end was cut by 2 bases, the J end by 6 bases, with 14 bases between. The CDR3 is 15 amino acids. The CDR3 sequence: CASSQRSRQINEQFF. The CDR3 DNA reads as TGTGCCAGCAGCCAAAGATCGCGGCAAATCAATGAGCAGTTCTTC.

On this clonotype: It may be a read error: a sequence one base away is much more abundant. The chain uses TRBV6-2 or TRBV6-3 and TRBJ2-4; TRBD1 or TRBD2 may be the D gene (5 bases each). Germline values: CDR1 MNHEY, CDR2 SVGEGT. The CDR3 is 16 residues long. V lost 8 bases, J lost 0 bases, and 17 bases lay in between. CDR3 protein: CASSYRRDLAKNIQYF. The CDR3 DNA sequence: TGTGCCAGCTCTTACCGCAGGGACCTAGCCAAAAACATTCAGTACTTC.

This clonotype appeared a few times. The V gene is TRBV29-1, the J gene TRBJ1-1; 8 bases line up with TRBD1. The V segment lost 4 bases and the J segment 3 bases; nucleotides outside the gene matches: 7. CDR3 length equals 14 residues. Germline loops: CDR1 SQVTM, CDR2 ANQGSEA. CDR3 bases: TGCAGCGTTGCGAGCAGGGGGCCAGACACTGAAGCTTTCTTT. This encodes CSVASRGPDTEAFF.

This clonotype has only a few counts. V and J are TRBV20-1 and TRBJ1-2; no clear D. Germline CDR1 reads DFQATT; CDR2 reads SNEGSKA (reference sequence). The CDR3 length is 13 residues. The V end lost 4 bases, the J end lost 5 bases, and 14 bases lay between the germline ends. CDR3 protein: CSAKTEGGYGYTF. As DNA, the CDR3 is TGCAGTGCTAAGACGGAGGGAGGGTATGGCTACACCTTC.

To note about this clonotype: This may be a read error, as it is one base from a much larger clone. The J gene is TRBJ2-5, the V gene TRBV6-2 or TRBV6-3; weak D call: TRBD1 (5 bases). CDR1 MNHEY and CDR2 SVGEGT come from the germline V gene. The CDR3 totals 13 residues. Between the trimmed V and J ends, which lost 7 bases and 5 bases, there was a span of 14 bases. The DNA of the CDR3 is TGTGCCAGCAATTGGATGGGGCAGGAGACCCAGTACTTC. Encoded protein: CASNWMGQETQYF.

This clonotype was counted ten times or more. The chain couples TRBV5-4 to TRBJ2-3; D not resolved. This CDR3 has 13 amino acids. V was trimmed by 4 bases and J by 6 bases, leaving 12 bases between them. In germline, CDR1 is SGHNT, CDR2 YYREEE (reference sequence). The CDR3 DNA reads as TGTGCCAGCAGCGCCGCGAACGGGGATACGCAGTATTTT. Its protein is CASSAANGDTQYF.

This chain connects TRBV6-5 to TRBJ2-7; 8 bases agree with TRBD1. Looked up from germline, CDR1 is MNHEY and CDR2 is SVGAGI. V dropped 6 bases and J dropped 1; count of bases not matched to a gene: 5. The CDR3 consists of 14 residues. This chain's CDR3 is CASRHRQGSYEQYF. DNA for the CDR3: TGTGCCAGCAGGCACAGACAGGGGTCCTACGAGCAGTACTTC.

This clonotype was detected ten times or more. The CDR3 here is CASSLRLQATGELFF. The CDR3 bases are TGTGCCAGCAGCTTACGACTCCAAGCCACCGGGGAGCTGTTTTTT. The chain combines TRBV7-9 with TRBJ2-2; D remains unclear. V was pared by 2 bases and J by 4 bases, with 11 bases between. Germline V lookup: CDR1 SEHNR, CDR2 FQNEAQ (reference sequence). The CDR3 is 15 residues long.

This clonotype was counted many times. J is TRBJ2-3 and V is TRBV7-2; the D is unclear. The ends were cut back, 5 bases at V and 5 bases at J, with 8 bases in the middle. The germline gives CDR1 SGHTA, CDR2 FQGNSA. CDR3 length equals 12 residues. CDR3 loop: CASSRGVDTQYF. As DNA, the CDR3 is TGTGCCAGCAGCCGTGGGGTAGATACGCAGTATTTT.

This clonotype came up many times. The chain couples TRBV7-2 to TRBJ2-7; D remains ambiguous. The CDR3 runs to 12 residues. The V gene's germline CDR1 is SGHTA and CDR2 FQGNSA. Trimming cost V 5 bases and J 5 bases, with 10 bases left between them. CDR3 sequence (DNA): TGTGCCAGCAGCGCCCCTAGAAACGAGCAGTACTTC. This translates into CASSAPRNEQYF.

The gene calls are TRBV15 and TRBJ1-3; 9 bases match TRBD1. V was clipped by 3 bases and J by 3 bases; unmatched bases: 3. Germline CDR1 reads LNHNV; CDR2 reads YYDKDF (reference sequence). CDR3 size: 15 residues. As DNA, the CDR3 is TGTGCCACCAGCAGGGCGGACAGGGGTGGAAACACCATATATTTT. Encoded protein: CATSRADRGGNTIYF.

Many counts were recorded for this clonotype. The CDR3: CASSLFDGDTEAFF. The CDR3 region has the DNA TGTGCCAGCAGTTTATTCGACGGGGACACTGAAGCTTTCTTT. This chain uses TRBV27 with TRBJ1-1; D not resolved. Germline CDR1 MNHEY, CDR2 SMNVEV (reference sequence). Trimming took 1 base from V and 3 from J, leaving 9 bases between them. This CDR3 is built from 14 residues.

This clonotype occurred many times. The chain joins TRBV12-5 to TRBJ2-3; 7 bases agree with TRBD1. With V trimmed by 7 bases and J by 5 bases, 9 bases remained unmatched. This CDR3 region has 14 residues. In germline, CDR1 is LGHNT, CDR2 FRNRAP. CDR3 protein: CASALDRAKDTQYF. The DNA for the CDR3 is TGTGCTAGTGCCCTAGACAGGGCTAAAGATACGCAGTATTTT. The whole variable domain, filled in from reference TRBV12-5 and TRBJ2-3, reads DARVTQTPRHKVTEMGQEVTMRCQPILGHNTVFWYRQTMMQGLELLAYFRNRAPLDDSGMPKDRFSAEMPDATLATLKIQPSEPRDSAVYFCASALDRAKDTQYFGPGTRLTVL.

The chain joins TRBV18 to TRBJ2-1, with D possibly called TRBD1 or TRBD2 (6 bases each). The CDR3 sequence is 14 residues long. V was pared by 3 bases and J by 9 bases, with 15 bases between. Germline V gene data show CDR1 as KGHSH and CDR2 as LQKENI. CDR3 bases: TGTGCCAGCTCACCGGGGGGCAGGGGAGGTGAGCAGTTCTTC. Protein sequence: CASSPGGRGGEQFF. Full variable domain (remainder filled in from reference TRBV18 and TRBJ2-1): NAGVMQNPRHLVRRRGQEARLRCSPMKGHSHVYWYRQLPEEGLKFMVYLQKENIIDESGMPKERFSAEFPKEGPSILRIQQVVRGDSAAYFCASSPGGRGGEQFFGPGTRLTVL.

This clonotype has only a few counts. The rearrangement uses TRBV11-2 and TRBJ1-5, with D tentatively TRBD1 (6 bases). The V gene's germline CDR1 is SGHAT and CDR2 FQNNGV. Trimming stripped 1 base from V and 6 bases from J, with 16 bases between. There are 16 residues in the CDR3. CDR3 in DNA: TGTGCCAGCAGCTTAGGTCGCGGGGGCGGAGGTCAGCCCCAGCATTTT. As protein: CASSLGRGGGGQPQHF.

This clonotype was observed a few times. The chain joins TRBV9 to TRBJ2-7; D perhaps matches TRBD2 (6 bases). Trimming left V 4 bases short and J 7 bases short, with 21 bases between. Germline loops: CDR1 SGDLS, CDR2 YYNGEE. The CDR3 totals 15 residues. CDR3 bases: TGTGCCAGCAGCCCCCGGGGAGGCCAGTCTGAGGAGCAGTACTTC. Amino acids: CASSPRGGQSEEQYF. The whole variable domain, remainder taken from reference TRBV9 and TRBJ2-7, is DSGVTQTPKHLITATGQRVTLRCSPRSGDLSVYWYQQSLDQGLQFLIQYYNGEERAKGNILERFSAQQFPDLHSELNLSSLELGDSALYFCASSPRGGQSEEQYFGPGTRLTVT.

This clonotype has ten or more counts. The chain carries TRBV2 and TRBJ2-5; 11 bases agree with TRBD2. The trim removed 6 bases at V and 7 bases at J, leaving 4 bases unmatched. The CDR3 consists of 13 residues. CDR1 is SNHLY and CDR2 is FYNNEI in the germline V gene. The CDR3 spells CASSSGTSGTQYF. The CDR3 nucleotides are TGTGCCAGCAGCTCCGGGACTAGCGGGACCCAGTACTTC.

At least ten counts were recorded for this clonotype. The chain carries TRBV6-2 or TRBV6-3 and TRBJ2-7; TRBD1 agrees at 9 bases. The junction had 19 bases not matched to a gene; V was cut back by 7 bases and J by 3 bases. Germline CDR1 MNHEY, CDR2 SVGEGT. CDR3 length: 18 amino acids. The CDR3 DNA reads TGTGCCAGCACCTCTTACGCCGGGACAGGGCCGGACCTCTACGAGCAGTACTTC. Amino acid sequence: CASTSYAGTGPDLYEQYF.

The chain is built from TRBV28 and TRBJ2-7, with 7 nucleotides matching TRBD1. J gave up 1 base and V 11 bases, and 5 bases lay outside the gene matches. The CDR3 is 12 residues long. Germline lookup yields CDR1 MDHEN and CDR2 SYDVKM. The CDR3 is CASSGGSYEQYF. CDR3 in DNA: TGTGCCTCGTCAGGGGGTTCCTACGAGCAGTACTTC.

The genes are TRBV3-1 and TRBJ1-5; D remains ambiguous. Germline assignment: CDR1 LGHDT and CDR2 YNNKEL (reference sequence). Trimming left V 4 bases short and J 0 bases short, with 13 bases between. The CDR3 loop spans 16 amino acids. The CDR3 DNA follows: TGTGCCAGCAGCCCCAATGGCGTTAATAGCAATCAGCCCCAGCATTTT. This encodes CASSPNGVNSNQPQHF.

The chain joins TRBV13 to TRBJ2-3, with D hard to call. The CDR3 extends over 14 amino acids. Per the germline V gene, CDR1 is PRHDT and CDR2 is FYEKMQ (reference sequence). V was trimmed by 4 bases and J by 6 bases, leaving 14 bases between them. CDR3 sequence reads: CASSSTPNQDTQYF. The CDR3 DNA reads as TGTGCCAGCAGCTCCACGCCGAACCAGGATACGCAGTATTTT.